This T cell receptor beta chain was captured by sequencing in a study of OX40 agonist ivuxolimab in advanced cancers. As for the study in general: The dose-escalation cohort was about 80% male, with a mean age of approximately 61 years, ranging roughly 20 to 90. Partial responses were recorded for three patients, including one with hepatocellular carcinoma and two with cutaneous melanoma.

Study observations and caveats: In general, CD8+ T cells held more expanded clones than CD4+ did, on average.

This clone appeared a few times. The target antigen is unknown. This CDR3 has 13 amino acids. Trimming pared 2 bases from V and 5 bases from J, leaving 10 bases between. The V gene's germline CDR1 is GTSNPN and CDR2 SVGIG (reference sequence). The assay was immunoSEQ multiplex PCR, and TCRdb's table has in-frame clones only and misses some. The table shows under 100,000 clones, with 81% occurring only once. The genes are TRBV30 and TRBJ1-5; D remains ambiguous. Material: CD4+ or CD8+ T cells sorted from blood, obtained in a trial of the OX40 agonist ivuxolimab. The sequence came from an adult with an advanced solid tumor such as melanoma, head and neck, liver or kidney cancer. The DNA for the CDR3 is TGTGCCTGGAGTAGGACTGAATATCAGCCCCAGCATTTT. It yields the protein CAWSRTEYQPQHF. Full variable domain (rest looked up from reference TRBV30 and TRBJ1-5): SQTIHQWPATLVQPVGSPLSLECTVEGTSNPNLYWYRQAAGRGLQLLFYSVGIGQISSEVPQNLSASRPQDRQFILSSKKLLLSDSGFYLCAWSRTEYQPQHFGDGTRLSIL.